The present entry profiles one T cell receptor (beta chain) with its context. Its specificity is unknown. The investigators amplified TCR beta CDR3 regions from RNA transcripts. RT-PCR in the first round (using the HTBI primer set) targeted the TCR CDR3. TCRdb re-called the multiplex PCR reads through MiXCR, storing one row per CDR3 protein. The data contain a few hundred thousand distinct CDR3 sequences, 46% of them seen just once; the ten biggest clones take up 8.2%. The data were obtained in a study of T cells in Graves' hyperthyroidism and ophthalmopathy. Study-level results: Ophthalmopathy was identified by the model a median about 6.4 months ahead of onset. Blood also showed most of the thyroid clonotypes that were expanded above 0.001.

CDR1 MNHEY and CDR2 SVGAGI come from the germline V gene. The trim removed 2 bases at V and 6 bases at J, leaving 6 bases unmatched. This CDR3 has 15 amino acids. The TCR originated in a woman aged 18-30 years with Graves' hyperthyroidism. The chain links TRBV6-5 to TRBJ1-4; 7 nucleotides align to TRBD1. The sequencing sample was made of peripheral blood or thyroid tissue (not recorded which). The CDR3 loop is CASSYPGQGDEKLFF. In DNA form, the CDR3 reads TGTGCCAGCAGTTACCCGGGGCAGGGGGATGAAAAACTGTTTTTT.